This TCR beta chain was profiled in a study of blood T cell repertoires in COVID-19. As for the study in general: Samples taken during acute and convalescent COVID-19 were collected in the United States, Italy and Spain. PBMCs, B-cell-depleted T cells, or T cells provided the cDNA or gDNA that made up the material.

V shed 5 bases and J shed 6 bases, with 10 bases lying between them. Germline-derived CDR1 and CDR2 are SGHTA and FQGTGA. The CDR3 is 12 residues long. Original processing methods: The assay estimated nucleated cells by amplifying reference gene primers. Method: immunoSEQ multiplex PCR; TCRdb's copy keeps in-frame clones and lacks some. The V and J calls and clone size were taken over from that table, and D and trimming were inferred from the DNA. The table includes about 60,000 clones, about 70% detected once. The source material was peripheral blood. The TCR sequence derives from a woman older than 75 with acute or convalescent COVID-19. The rearrangement joins TRBV7-3 to TRBJ1-1, with a weak D call TRBD1 (5 bases). The CDR3 nucleotides read TGTGCCAGCAGCCAGGGTGGCTCTGAAGCTTTCTTT. As protein: CASSQGGSEAFF.